This T cell receptor (beta chain) was obtained from a study of spatial heterogeneity in lung cancer. Study as a whole: The donors comprised around 76 untreated early-stage non-small cell lung cancer patients. A consistent excess of beta-chain over alpha-chain sequences was detected.

Germline-derived CDR1 and CDR2 are MNHNS and SASEGT. This CDR3 region has 16 residues. V lost 1 base and J lost 2, with 14 bases in between. Time point here: blood at routine non-recurrence follow-up after resection. Unsorted whole RNA of tumor, nontumor lung or frozen PBMC was sequenced. Every individual TCR cDNA molecule carried its own unique molecular identifier, which allowed correction of PCR and sequencing errors. TCRdb redid the calling of the 5' RACE reads with MiXCR, one entry per CDR3 protein. The sample holds roughly 17,000 distinct CDR3 sequences, 10% seen once. At least ten counts were recorded for this clonotype.

The sample here was PBMCs, taken at follow-up. The rearrangement uses TRBV6-1 and TRBJ2-5; D possibly uses TRBD1 or TRBD2 (6 bases each). This sequence originates from a female donor with early-stage non-small cell lung cancer. CDR3 in amino acids: CASSEGGDIRQETQYF. CDR3 in DNA: TGTGCCAGCAGTGAAGGGGGGGACATTCGGCAAGAGACCCAGTACTTC.